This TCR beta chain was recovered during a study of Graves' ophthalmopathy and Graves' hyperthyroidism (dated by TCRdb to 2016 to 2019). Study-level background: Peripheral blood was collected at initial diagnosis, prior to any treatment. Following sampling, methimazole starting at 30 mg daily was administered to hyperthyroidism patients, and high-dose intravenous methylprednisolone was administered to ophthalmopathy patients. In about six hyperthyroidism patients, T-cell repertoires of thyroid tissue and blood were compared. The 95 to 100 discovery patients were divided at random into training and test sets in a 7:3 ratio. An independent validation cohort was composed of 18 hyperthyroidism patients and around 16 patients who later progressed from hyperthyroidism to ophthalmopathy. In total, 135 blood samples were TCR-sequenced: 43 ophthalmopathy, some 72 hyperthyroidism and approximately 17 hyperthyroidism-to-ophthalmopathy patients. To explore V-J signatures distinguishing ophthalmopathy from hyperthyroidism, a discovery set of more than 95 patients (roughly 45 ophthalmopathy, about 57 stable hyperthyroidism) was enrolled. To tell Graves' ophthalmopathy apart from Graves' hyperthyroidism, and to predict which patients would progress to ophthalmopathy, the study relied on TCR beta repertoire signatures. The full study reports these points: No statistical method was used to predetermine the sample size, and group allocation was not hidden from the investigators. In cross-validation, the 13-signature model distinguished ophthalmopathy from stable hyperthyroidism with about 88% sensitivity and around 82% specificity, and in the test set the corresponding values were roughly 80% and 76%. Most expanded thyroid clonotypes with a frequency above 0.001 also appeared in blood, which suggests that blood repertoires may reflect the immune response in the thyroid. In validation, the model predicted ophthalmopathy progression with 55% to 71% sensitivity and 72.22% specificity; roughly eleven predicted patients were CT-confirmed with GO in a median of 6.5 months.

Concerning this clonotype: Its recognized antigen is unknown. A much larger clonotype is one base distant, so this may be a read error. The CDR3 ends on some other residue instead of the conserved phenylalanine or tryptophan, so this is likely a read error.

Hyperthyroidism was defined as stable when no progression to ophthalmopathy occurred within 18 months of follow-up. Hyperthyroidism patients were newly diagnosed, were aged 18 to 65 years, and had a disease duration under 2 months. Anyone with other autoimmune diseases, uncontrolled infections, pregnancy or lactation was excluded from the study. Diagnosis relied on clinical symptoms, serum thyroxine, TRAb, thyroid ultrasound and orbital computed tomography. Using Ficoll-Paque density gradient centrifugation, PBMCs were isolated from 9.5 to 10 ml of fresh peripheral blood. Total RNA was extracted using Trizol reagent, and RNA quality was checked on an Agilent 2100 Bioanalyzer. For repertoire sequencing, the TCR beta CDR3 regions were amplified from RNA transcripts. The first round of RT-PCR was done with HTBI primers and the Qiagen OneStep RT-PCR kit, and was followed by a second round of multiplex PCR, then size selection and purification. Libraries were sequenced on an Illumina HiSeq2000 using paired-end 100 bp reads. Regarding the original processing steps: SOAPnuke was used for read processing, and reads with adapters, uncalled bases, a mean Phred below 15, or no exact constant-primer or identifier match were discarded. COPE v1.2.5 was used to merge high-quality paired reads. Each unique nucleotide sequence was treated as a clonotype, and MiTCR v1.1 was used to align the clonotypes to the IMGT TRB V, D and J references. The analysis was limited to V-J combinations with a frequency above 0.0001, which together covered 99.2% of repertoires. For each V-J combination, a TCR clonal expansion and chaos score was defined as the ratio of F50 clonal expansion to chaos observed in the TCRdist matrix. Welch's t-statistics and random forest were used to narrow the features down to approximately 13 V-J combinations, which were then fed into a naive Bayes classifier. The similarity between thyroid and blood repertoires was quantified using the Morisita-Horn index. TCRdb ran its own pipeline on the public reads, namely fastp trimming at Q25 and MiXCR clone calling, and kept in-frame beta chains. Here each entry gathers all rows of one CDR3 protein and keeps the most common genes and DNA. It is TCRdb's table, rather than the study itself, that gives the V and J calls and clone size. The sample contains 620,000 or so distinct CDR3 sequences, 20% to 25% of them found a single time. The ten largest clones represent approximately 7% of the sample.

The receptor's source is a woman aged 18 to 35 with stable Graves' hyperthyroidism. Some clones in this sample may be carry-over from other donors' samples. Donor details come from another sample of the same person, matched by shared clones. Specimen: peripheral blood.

The nucleotides are TGTGCCAGCAGCCCCAGAGGGAGTCTGATGGGCGAGCAGTACTAC. It translates as CASSPRGSLMGEQYY. Rearrangement joined TRBV28 to TRBJ2-7; possibly the D gene is TRBD2, per 5 matching bases. The CDR3 region is 15 residues in length, termini included. The only DNA kept is the CDR3, 45 bases in frame from the first base. From the germline V gene, CDR1 is MDHEN and CDR2 is SYDVKM. V is shortened by 6 bases, J by 6 bases, and the region joining them spans 21 bases.